This T cell receptor (beta chain) was identified in a study of early T cells in non-severe SARS-CoV-2 infection. The CDR3 sequence is 13 residues long. V was shortened by 5 bases and J by 2 bases, with 7 bases between the two germline ends. Germline V gene lookup returns CDR1 LGHNA and CDR2 YSLEER. Each CDR3 protein is one row after TCRdb ran MiXCR on the 5' RACE reads. This sample has around 40,000 distinct CDR3 sequences, with about a tenth found just once. The source material was whole blood. The receptor comes from an adult who was a healthcare worker with PCR-confirmed SARS-CoV-2 infection or an uninfected control (not recorded which). The genes are TRBV4-3 and TRBJ2-1, with D unclear. The CDR3 DNA reads as TGCGCCAGCAGCTGGAACCCCTACAATGAGCAGTTCTTC. This codes for CASSWNPYNEQFF.